The rows below give T cell receptor beta chains drawn from one sample of a study of cytomegalovirus exposure and HLA in healthy donors. Assay used: immunoSEQ multiplex PCR; TCRdb lists only in-frame clones, some missing. This sample has fewer than 85,000 clones, with over 70% found just once. Source material: PBMCs. These receptors were obtained from a man between 40 and 49 years old in good health and CMV-seropositive. Each CDR3 is given with its conserved first and last residue. D genes are given only for firm matches. Some rows have no size entry. The others give once, few or many, or a class for an expanded clone.

j_call: TRBJ2-3; clone_size: .; v_call: TRBV10-2; d_call: .; cdr3_nt: TGCGCCAGCAGTGACGATTCAATGAGACAGAGCACAGATACGCAGTATTTT; cdr3_aa: CASSDDSMRQSTDTQYF
j_call: TRBJ1-1; clone_size: .; v_call: TRBV9; d_call: .; cdr3_nt: TGTGCCAGCAGCCCCCTCCCCGGTCGCGAACCTTTCTTT; cdr3_aa: CASSPLPGREPFF
j_call: TRBJ2-1; clone_size: .; v_call: TRBV7-3; d_call: TRBD1; cdr3_nt: TGTGCCAGCAGCTTAATGGAAGTGCGGACAGGGGGCAATGAGCAGTTCTTC; cdr3_aa: CASSLMEVRTGGNEQFF
j_call: TRBJ1-6; clone_size: few; v_call: TRBV30; d_call: .; cdr3_nt: TGTGCCTGGAGAATACAGGGTAAATCACCCCTCCACTTT; cdr3_aa: CAWRIQGKSPLHF
j_call: TRBJ1-1; clone_size: few; v_call: TRBV5-5; d_call: .; cdr3_nt: TGTGCCAGCAGCTTTTTAGCGAGCACTGAAGCTTTCTTT; cdr3_aa: CASSFLASTEAFF
j_call: TRBJ2-7; clone_size: .; v_call: TRBV7-8; d_call: TRBD2; cdr3_nt: TGTGCCAGCAGCTCTAGCGGGAGGGGGTACGAGCAGTACTTC; cdr3_aa: CASSSSGRGYEQYF
j_call: TRBJ1-4; clone_size: .; v_call: TRBV18; d_call: TRBD1; cdr3_nt: TGTGCCAGCTCCCAGGGGGCAACTAATGAAAAACTGTTTTTT; cdr3_aa: CASSQGATNEKLFF
j_call: TRBJ2-3; clone_size: .; v_call: TRBV5-1; d_call: TRBD2; cdr3_nt: TGCGCCAGCAGCCTAGGACTAGCGGGAGATACGCAGTATTTT; cdr3_aa: CASSLGLAGDTQYF
j_call: TRBJ1-5; clone_size: .; v_call: TRBV7-6; d_call: .; cdr3_nt: TGTGCCAGCAGTCCCGATCACCTTTACAGGGAAGGCAATCAGCCCCAGCATTTT; cdr3_aa: CASSPDHLYREGNQPQHF
j_call: TRBJ1-2; clone_size: .; v_call: TRBV19; d_call: TRBD1; cdr3_nt: TGTGCCAGTAGTACCCGGGACAGCCCACATTCCTATGGCTACACCTTC; cdr3_aa: CASSTRDSPHSYGYTF
j_call: TRBJ2-3; clone_size: few; v_call: TRBV7-2; d_call: .; cdr3_nt: TGTGCCAGCAGCTCACAAAGACTAGGCAGCACAGATACGCAGTATTTT; cdr3_aa: CASSSQRLGSTDTQYF
j_call: TRBJ2-1; clone_size: .; v_call: TRBV28; d_call: TRBD2; cdr3_nt: TGTGCCAGCAGTTTAGGGGGGGACTCCTACAATGAGCAGTTCTTC; cdr3_aa: CASSLGGDSYNEQFF
j_call: TRBJ2-1; clone_size: .; v_call: TRBV27; d_call: .; cdr3_nt: TGTGCCAGCAGTTTAGGTCGGAATGAGCAGTTCTTC; cdr3_aa: CASSLGRNEQFF
j_call: TRBJ1-2; clone_size: .; v_call: TRBV7-9; d_call: TRBD1; cdr3_nt: TGTGCCAGCAGCTCAGCGCGAGAGACAGGGCTCTATGGCTACACCTTC; cdr3_aa: CASSSARETGLYGYTF
j_call: TRBJ2-3; clone_size: .; v_call: TRBV19; d_call: .; cdr3_nt: TGTGCCAGTAGTATAGGACCGGGACTCACCACAGATACGCAGTATTTT; cdr3_aa: CASSIGPGLTTDTQYF
j_call: TRBJ2-2; clone_size: few; v_call: TRBV11-2; d_call: .; cdr3_nt: TGTGCCAGCAGCTTGGTCGGTACCGGGGAGCTGTTTTTT; cdr3_aa: CASSLVGTGELFF
j_call: TRBJ2-1; clone_size: .; v_call: TRBV4-2; d_call: TRBD1; cdr3_nt: TGTGCCAGCAGCCAGATGACAGGGACCTACAATGAGCAGTTCTTC; cdr3_aa: CASSQMTGTYNEQFF
j_call: TRBJ1-2; clone_size: .; v_call: TRBV5-4; d_call: TRBD1; cdr3_nt: TGTGCCAGCAGCAGCCAATCGGACAGGGGGCAGGGCTACACCTTC; cdr3_aa: CASSSQSDRGQGYTF
j_call: TRBJ1-1; clone_size: .; v_call: TRBV5-1; d_call: .; cdr3_nt: TGCGCCAGCAGCTTGGCAGGGGACACTGAAGCTTTCTTT; cdr3_aa: CASSLAGDTEAFF
j_call: TRBJ2-1; clone_size: .; v_call: TRBV9; d_call: .; cdr3_nt: TGTGCCAGCAGCGTAGGGGGGCCGGGGTCCTACAATGAGCAGTTCTTC; cdr3_aa: CASSVGGPGSYNEQFF
j_call: TRBJ1-1; clone_size: once; v_call: TRBV14; d_call: .; cdr3_nt: TGTGCCAGCAGCCAAGGAGGCGGGGAAAAGGCTTTCTTT; cdr3_aa: CASSQGGGEKAFF
j_call: TRBJ2-7; clone_size: once; v_call: TRBV10-2; d_call: .; cdr3_nt: TGCGCCAGCAGTGAGAGATACGAGCAGTACTTC; cdr3_aa: CASSERYEQYF
j_call: TRBJ1-1; clone_size: .; v_call: TRBV5-1; d_call: .; cdr3_nt: TGCGCCAGCAGCTTGTACGGGAGGGCGGGCACTGAAGCTTTCTTT; cdr3_aa: CASSLYGRAGTEAFF
j_call: TRBJ1-1; clone_size: .; v_call: TRBV7-2; d_call: .; cdr3_nt: TGTGCCAGCAGCTTAGAACGGGGGGTGACTGAAGCTTTCTTT; cdr3_aa: CASSLERGVTEAFF
j_call: TRBJ1-2; clone_size: .; v_call: TRBV7-9; d_call: TRBD1; cdr3_nt: TGTGCCAGCAGCCCAGGGACAGTTGGCTACACCTTC; cdr3_aa: CASSPGTVGYTF
j_call: TRBJ2-1; clone_size: few; v_call: TRBV2; d_call: .; cdr3_nt: TGTGCCAGCAGGCGTTCAGACTCCAGCTCCTACAATGAGCAGTTCTTC; cdr3_aa: CASRRSDSSSYNEQFF
j_call: TRBJ2-2; clone_size: few; v_call: TRBV19; d_call: .; cdr3_nt: TGTGCCAGTAGTTCCGGGACTTCACGGGGAACCGGGGAGCTGTTTTTT; cdr3_aa: CASSSGTSRGTGELFF
j_call: TRBJ2-7; clone_size: .; v_call: TRBV6-5; d_call: .; cdr3_nt: .; cdr3_aa: CASSTSSGAYEQYF
j_call: TRBJ1-2; clone_size: few; v_call: TRBV29-1; d_call: .; cdr3_nt: TGCAGCGTACAGGGAAACTCAGCCGAGGGCTACACCTTC; cdr3_aa: CSVQGNSAEGYTF
j_call: TRBJ2-7; clone_size: .; v_call: TRBV29-1; d_call: .; cdr3_nt: TGCAGCGTTGAAACTGGCGAGGGAGAGGCGGGCTACGAGCAGTACTTC; cdr3_aa: CSVETGEGEAGYEQYF
j_call: TRBJ2-3; clone_size: once; v_call: TRBV11-2; d_call: .; cdr3_nt: TGTGCCAGCAGCCCTGGCCTGAAGACGCAGTATTTT; cdr3_aa: CASSPGLKTQYF
j_call: TRBJ1-3; clone_size: .; v_call: TRBV2; d_call: TRBD1; cdr3_nt: TGTGCCAGCAGTGGACAGGGGAATTTGGACACCATATATTTT; cdr3_aa: CASSGQGNLDTIYF
j_call: TRBJ1-4; clone_size: .; v_call: TRBV11-2; d_call: TRBD1; cdr3_nt: TGTGCCAGCAGCCGTATTACAGGGGGCAGAGGTGAAAAACTGTTTTTT; cdr3_aa: CASSRITGGRGEKLFF
j_call: TRBJ1-5; clone_size: .; v_call: TRBV5-6; d_call: .; cdr3_nt: TGTGCCAGCAGCCTATCCACAGGGTATAGCAATCAGCCCCAGCATTTT; cdr3_aa: CASSLSTGYSNQPQHF
j_call: TRBJ2-6; clone_size: .; v_call: TRBV9; d_call: .; cdr3_nt: TGTGCCAGCTCCCGTCTCTCTGGGGCCAACGTCCTGACTTTC; cdr3_aa: CASSRLSGANVLTF
j_call: TRBJ1-1; clone_size: few; v_call: TRBV5-1; d_call: .; cdr3_nt: TGCGCCAGCAGCTTACGCGCGGACTCCACTGAAGCTTTCTTT; cdr3_aa: CASSLRADSTEAFF
j_call: TRBJ2-1; clone_size: .; v_call: TRBV19; d_call: TRBD2; cdr3_nt: TGTGCCAGTAGTAGCGGGAGAAGTTACGAACAGTTCTTC; cdr3_aa: CASSSGRSYEQFF
j_call: TRBJ2-2; clone_size: .; v_call: TRBV19; d_call: TRBD1; cdr3_nt: TGTGCCAGTAGTACCCGGACAGGGATAACGGGGGAGCTGTTTTTT; cdr3_aa: CASSTRTGITGELFF
j_call: TRBJ2-3; clone_size: .; v_call: TRBV23-1; d_call: TRBD2; cdr3_nt: TGCGCCAGCAGTCAATCGGGGCGGGAACTAGCGTGTCGCACAGATACGCAGTATTTT; cdr3_aa: CASSQSGRELACRTDTQYF